The rows below give T cell receptor beta chains drawn from one sample of a study of blood T cell repertoires in COVID-19. Method: immunoSEQ multiplex PCR; TCRdb's copy keeps in-frame clones and lacks some. The profile shows over 20,000 clones, roughly 91% of them singletons. Material: peripheral blood. These receptor sequences come from a man between 70 and 80 years old with acute or convalescent COVID-19. The CDR3 runs from the conserved cysteine through the conserved F or W. D genes are given only for firm matches. For some rows the clone size is stated as once, few or many, or as a class when expanded; others skip it.

CSVGGASGKTRTYEQYF	TGCAGCGTTGGGGGGGCTAGCGGGAAAACTAGGACCTACGAGCAGTACTTC	TRBV29-1	TRBJ2-7	.	17	TRBD2
CASSDFNSGSIADTQYF	TGTGCCAGCAGTGACTTTAATAGCGGGAGTATAGCAGATACGCAGTATTTT	TRBV6-4	TRBJ2-3	.	17	TRBD2
CASSLGQNNSPLHF	TGTGCCAGCAGCTTAGGGCAGAATAATTCACCCCTCCACTTT	TRBV7-9	TRBJ1-6	.	14	.
CSVRRDRASYEQYF	TGCAGCGTGCGCCGGGACAGGGCGTCCTACGAGCAGTACTTC	TRBV29-1	TRBJ2-7	once	14	TRBD1
CATASGRTGVFYGYTF	TGTGCCACCGCGTCGGGAAGAACAGGGGTTTTCTATGGCTACACCTTC	TRBV27	TRBJ1-2	.	16	TRBD1
CASSVEPSGGTDTQYF	TGTGCCAGCAGCGTAGAGCCTAGCGGGGGCACAGATACGCAGTATTTT	TRBV9	TRBJ2-3	.	16	TRBD2
CASSPAGGYEQYF	TGCGCCAGCAGCCCGGCCGGGGGATACGAGCAGTACTTC	TRBV5-1	TRBJ2-7	.	13	.
CASSLLGQLSGANVLTF	TGTGCCAGTAGCCTCCTGGGGCAGTTATCTGGGGCCAACGTCCTGACTTTC	TRBV19	TRBJ2-6	.	17	.
CASSLGGLGETQYF	TGTGCCAGCAGCCTGGGGGGACTTGGGGAGACCCAGTACTTC	TRBV28	TRBJ2-5	.	14	.
CSVEGVRSGREGEQYF	TGCAGCGTTGAGGGAGTTAGGAGCGGGAGAGAGGGGGAGCAGTACTTC	TRBV29-1	TRBJ2-7	.	16	TRBD2
CASTLLPGETGEQYF	TGTGCCAGCACCCTCCTCCCAGGGGAGACGGGGGAGCAGTACTTC	TRBV2	TRBJ2-7	.	15	.
CAWSAGSNQPQHF	TGTGCCTGGAGTGCAGGGAGCAATCAGCCCCAGCATTTT	TRBV30	TRBJ1-5	.	13	.
CASSPTGGDTGELFF	TGTGCCAGCTCACCAACAGGGGGCGACACCGGGGAGCTGTTTTTT	TRBV18	TRBJ2-2	.	15	TRBD1
CASSKPGRSTNEKLFF	TGTGCCAGTAGTAAACCAGGGAGGTCGACTAATGAAAAACTGTTTTTT	TRBV19	TRBJ1-4	.	16	.
CASSFPGDTEAFF	TGTGCCAGCAGTTTTCCCGGTGACACTGAAGCTTTCTTT	TRBV12-3/TRBV12-4	TRBJ1-1	.	13	.
CASSSQGSAEAFF	TGTGCCAGCAGTTCCCAGGGAAGCGCTGAAGCTTTCTTT	TRBV6-2/TRBV6-3	TRBJ1-1	.	13	.
CASSYLAGDTQYF	TGTGCCAGCAGCTACTTAGCCGGGGATACGCAGTATTTT	TRBV3-1/TRBV3-2	TRBJ2-3	.	13	.
CASSPIMGRGGTGELFF	TGTGCCAGTAGCCCGATCATGGGTCGCGGTGGTACCGGGGAGCTGTTTTTT	TRBV19	TRBJ2-2	few	17	.
CASRLGTSSGNTIYF	TGTGCCAGCAGGCTTGGGACTAGCTCTGGAAACACCATATATTTT	TRBV2	TRBJ1-3	.	15	.
CASRRHRSYEQYF	TGTGCCAGCAGAAGACACAGGTCCTACGAGCAGTACTTC	TRBV27	TRBJ2-7	.	13	.
CASGTGSNEKLFF	TGTGCCAGCGGGACAGGAAGCAATGAAAAACTGTTTTTT	TRBV2	TRBJ1-4	few	13	TRBD1
CASIGRVDYGYTF	TGTGCCAGCATTGGCAGGGTGGACTATGGCTACACCTTC	TRBV14	TRBJ1-2	.	13	.
CASSLIGGELFF	TGTGCCAGCAGCTTGATCGGCGGGGAGCTGTTTTTT	TRBV27	TRBJ2-2	.	12	.
CASSESGRATEAFF	TGCGCCAGCAGTGAGTCAGGGAGGGCAACTGAAGCTTTCTTT	TRBV10-1	TRBJ1-1	.	14	.
CASSLSGLYEQYF	TGTGCCAGCAGCTTGAGCGGTCTGTACGAGCAGTACTTC	TRBV5-6	TRBJ2-7	.	13	.
CASSGGGMKKLNEQFF	TGCGCCAGCAGTGGGGGGGGGATGAAGAAATTGAATGAGCAGTTCTTC	TRBV10-1	TRBJ2-1	.	16	TRBD2
CASSPDRGLYGYTF	TGTGCCAGCAGCCCTGACAGGGGACTCTATGGCTACACCTTC	TRBV7-2	TRBJ1-2	.	14	TRBD1
CASSYEGGLSPLHF	TGTGCCAGCAGTTACGAAGGGGGTCTCTCACCCCTCCACTTT	TRBV6-5	TRBJ1-6	.	14	.
CASSPQGERFGTEAFF	TGTGCCAGCAGCCCCCAGGGGGAGCGGTTCGGGACTGAAGCTTTCTTT	TRBV3-1/TRBV3-2	TRBJ1-1	.	16	TRBD1
CASTMGGYGNQPQHF	TGTGCCAGTACCATGGGGGGGTATGGCAATCAGCCCCAGCATTTT	TRBV19	TRBJ1-5	few	15	.
CASSQGTSGRWLVDTQYF	TGCGCCAGCAGCCAAGGGACTAGCGGGAGGTGGTTGGTAGATACGCAGTATTTT	TRBV4-1	TRBJ2-3	.	18	TRBD2
CASSETPGLAVNEQFF	TGTGCCAGCAGCGAAACACCGGGACTAGCGGTGAATGAGCAGTTCTTC	TRBV9	TRBJ2-1	.	16	TRBD2
CASSGRDRVSDTQYF	TGTGCCAGCAGCGGCCGGGACAGGGTATCAGATACGCAGTATTTT	TRBV9	TRBJ2-3	once	15	TRBD1
CASSLVLSYFPQHF	TGTGCCAGCAGCTTAGTTCTATCCTATTTTCCCCAGCATTTT	TRBV7-2	TRBJ1-5	.	14	.
CASSFSDSPLHF	TGTGCCAGCAGTTTTAGCGATTCACCCCTCCACTTT	TRBV12-3/TRBV12-4	TRBJ1-6	.	12	.
CASSSTRIIQGKGYNEQFF	TGTGCCAGCAGCTCCACCCGAATAATCCAGGGGAAGGGGTACAATGAGCAGTTCTTC	TRBV7-9	TRBJ2-1	.	19	.
CASSAGQGVIYTF	TGTGCCAGCAGCGCAGGACAGGGGGTTATCTACACCTTC	TRBV5-6	TRBJ1-2	.	13	TRBD1
CASSLRGPAYEQYF	TGTGCCAGCAGTTTAAGGGGGCCGGCCTACGAGCAGTACTTC	TRBV27	TRBJ2-7	.	14	TRBD1
CASVLRYSSGANVLTF	TGCGCCAGCGTTCTACGTTACAGCTCTGGGGCCAACGTCCTGACTTTC	TRBV10-1	TRBJ2-6	.	16	.
CASSITGGNSPLHF	TGTGCCAGTAGTATCACAGGGGGGAATTCACCCCTCCACTTT	TRBV19	TRBJ1-6	.	14	TRBD1
CASSYLRQSNYEQYF	TGTGCCAGCAGTTACTTGCGGCAATCAAACTACGAGCAGTACTTC	TRBV6-5	TRBJ2-7	.	15	.
CSVGGGGGGYTF	TGCAGCGTTGGAGGGGGCGGTGGAGGCTACACCTTC	TRBV29-1	TRBJ1-2	.	12	TRBD1
CASSPPAGNSPLHF	TGTGCCAGCTCACCACCCGCAGGGAATTCACCCCTCCACTTT	TRBV18	TRBJ1-6	.	14	.
CAATGTGSNQPQHF	TGTGCCGCAACCGGGACAGGGAGCAATCAGCCCCAGCATTTT	TRBV10-3	TRBJ1-5	.	14	TRBD1
CASSIGTSPFF	TGTGCCAGCAGTATTGGGACTTCGCCGTTCTTC	TRBV2	TRBJ2-1	.	11	.
CASSAGQGISPLHF	TGCGCCAGCAGTGCGGGACAGGGGATTTCACCCCTCCACTTT	TRBV10-1	TRBJ1-6	once	14	TRBD1
CASYGLAGEQYF	TGTGCCAGTTACGGACTAGCGGGGGAGCAGTACTTC	TRBV28	TRBJ2-7	.	12	TRBD2
CASSQDPANMLAFF	TGCGCCAGCAGCCAAGATCCAGCGAATATGTTGGCTTTCTTT	TRBV4-1	TRBJ1-1	.	14	.
CASSLRMGQSEGYTF	TGTGCCAGCAGCTTAAGGATGGGGCAGAGCGAGGGCTACACCTTC	TRBV7-3	TRBJ1-2	.	15	.
CASSLPGTGGAEQFF	TGTGCCAGCAGCTTGCCCGGGACAGGGGGCGCGGAGCAGTTCTTC	TRBV5-5	TRBJ2-1	.	15	TRBD1
CASSASAGLVYEQYF	TGTGCCAGCAGCGCAAGCGCGGGACTAGTATATGAGCAGTACTTC	TRBV9	TRBJ2-7	.	15	TRBD2
CASRPGGETDTQYF	TGTGCCAGCAGACCGGGGGGCGAGACAGATACGCAGTATTTT	TRBV28	TRBJ2-3	once	14	.